These 18 T cell receptor beta chains originate from one sample sequenced in a study of graft-versus-host responses after intestinal transplantation. The table came from immunoSEQ multiplex PCR; TCRdb's copy has only in-frame clones and leaves some out. The data hold approximately 86,000 clones, with 91% observed a single time. Which antigens these TCRs recognize remains unknown. This sample comprised unstimulated CD4+ T cells sorted from spleen or lymph node cells, obtained before intestinal transplant. Receptors were obtained from a human donor who received an intestinal transplant.

The chain couples TRBV21-1 to TRBJ1-2; TRBD1, the D gene given by the table, was not confirmed from the DNA. TRBV21-1 is a pseudogene. This CDR3 has 14 amino acids. CDR3 amino acids: CASSIWPPNYGYTF. Here the CDR3 DNA reads TGTGCCAGCAGCATCTGGCCCCCTAACTATGGCTACACCTTC.

V and J are TRBV10-3 and TRBJ2-7; weak D call: TRBD1 (5 bases). CDR1 and CDR2 from the germline V gene are ENHRY and SYGVKD. This CDR3 has 15 residues. Trimming took off 4 bases at V and 2 bases at J, with 15 bases between the two ends. CDR3 in amino acids: CAISATQTVPYEQYF. The CDR3 nucleotides are TGTGCCATCAGTGCAACGCAGACAGTCCCCTACGAGCAGTACTTC.

The chain has TRBV27 and TRBJ1-2; 8 nucleotides align to TRBD1. J lost 8 bases, V lost 6 bases, and 14 bases had no gene match. Germline-derived CDR1 and CDR2 are MNHEY and SMNVEV (reference sequence). The CDR3 is made up of 15 amino acids. This chain's CDR3 is CASRGQAGVLRGYTF. CDR3 coding DNA: TGTGCCAGCAGGGGACAGGCCGGGGTGCTGAGGGGCTACACCTTC.

This chain links TRBV19 with TRBJ2-3; TRBD2 agrees at 8 bases. The CDR3 length is 16 residues. CDR1 is LNHDA and CDR2 is SQIVND in the germline V gene (reference sequence). With 5 bases clipped from V and 2 bases from J, the junction kept 9 bases outside the gene matches. The CDR3 coding sequence is TGTGCCAGTAGTCCCAACCGCGGGGGGCCCACAGATACGCAGTATTTT. Its protein product is CASSPNRGGPTDTQYF.

The V call is TRBV27, the J call TRBJ1-6; a weak D match, TRBD1 (5 bases). CDR3 length: 15 amino acids. The V end lost 5 bases, the J end lost 8 bases, and 16 bases lay between the germline ends. CDR1 is MNHEY, CDR2 SMNVEV, per germline (reference sequence). As DNA, the CDR3 is TGTGCCAGCAGTCCCTCCCGGGGGGTTGATTCACCCCTCCACTTT. This encodes CASSPSRGVDSPLHF.

The CDR3 bases are TGTGCCTGGAGTCGGGGGGCAGACCAGCCCCAGCATTTT. Its protein is CAWSRGADQPQHF. V is TRBV30 and J is TRBJ1-5, with D possibly matching TRBD1 (6 bases). Per germline, CDR1 GTSNPN and CDR2 SVGIG (reference sequence). V gave up 2 bases and J gave up 7 bases, with 12 bases separating them. The CDR3 is made up of 13 amino acids.

V usage is TRBV6-1 and J usage is TRBJ1-1; D is undetermined. The germline gives CDR1 MNHNS, CDR2 SASEGT. Trimming pared 5 bases from V and 2 bases from J, leaving 6 bases between. This CDR3 is 12 amino acids long. The CDR3 region has the DNA TGTGCCAGCAGTTTGCGTAACACTGAAGCTTTCTTT. Translated, it gives CASSLRNTEAFF.

The chain links TRBV6-5 to TRBJ2-7; 7 bases map to TRBD1. This CDR3 is 16 amino acids long. Germline trimming cut 0 bases from V and 1 base from J; bases unmatched to any gene: 6. Germline V gene data show CDR1 as MNHEY and CDR2 as SVGAGI. The CDR3 DNA follows: TGTGCCAGCAGTTACTCGAAATCACAGGGGTCCTACGAGCAGTACTTC. It codes for CASSYSKSQGSYEQYF.

J is TRBJ1-5 and V is TRBV6-6, with D perhaps TRBD1 (6 bases). CDR3 length: 15 residues. V was cut by 6 bases and J by 5 bases, with 17 bases left in between. Germline-derived CDR1 and CDR2 are MNHNY and SVGAGI (reference sequence). CDR3 nucleotide sequence: TGTGCCAGCAGCCCCAGGGGACGATTTGATCAGCCCCAGCATTTT. Its translation is CASSPRGRFDQPQHF.

The V call is TRBV10-3, the J call TRBJ1-2; D possibly corresponds to TRBD1 (6 bases). V lost 2 bases and J lost 4, with 11 bases in between. CDR1 and CDR2 (germline): ENHRY, SYGVKD. The CDR3 is 14 amino acids. The CDR3 is CAISETGPFYGYTF. The CDR3, as DNA: TGTGCCATCAGTGAGACAGGGCCCTTCTATGGCTACACCTTC.

V usage is TRBV10-3 and J usage is TRBJ1-1, with D possibly matching TRBD1 (5 bases). Looked up from germline, CDR1 is ENHRY and CDR2 is SYGVKD. With 5 bases removed from V and 8 bases from J, the gap between germline ends came to 15 bases. This CDR3 comprises 13 residues. CDR3 in amino acids: CAISSGDSFEAFF. DNA of the CDR3: TGTGCCATCAGTTCTGGGGACTCTTTCGAAGCTTTCTTT.

The chain combines TRBV2 with TRBJ2-7; TRBD2 matches at 13 bases. The CDR3 has 18 amino acids. With 6 bases clipped from V and 6 bases from J, the junction kept 17 bases outside the gene matches. CDR1 is SNHLY and CDR2 is FYNNEI in the germline V gene. CDR3 protein: CASREMTSGGPRKGEQYF. The CDR3 coding sequence is TGTGCCAGCAGAGAGATGACTAGCGGGGGGCCACGAAAAGGCGAGCAGTACTTC.

The chain has TRBV4-3 and TRBJ2-2; D is possibly TRBD2 (6 bases). The CDR3 totals 16 residues. Trimming pared 1 base from V and 4 bases from J, leaving 13 bases between. Germline assignment: CDR1 LGHNA and CDR2 YSLEER. CDR3 bases: TGCGCCAGCAGCCAAGTGGGGGGAATAGCCACCGGGGAGCTGTTTTTT. This sequence encodes CASSQVGGIATGELFF.

This chain joins TRBV9 and TRBJ2-7, with 11 bases lining up with TRBD2. After removal of 0 bases from V and 4 bases from J, the junction contained 0 bases not matched to a gene. This CDR3 is built from 14 residues. Germline V CDR1 and CDR2: SGDLS, YYNGEE. Written as DNA, the CDR3 is TGTGCCAGCAGCGTAGGACTAGCGGGGTACGAGCAGTACTTC. It encodes CASSVGLAGYEQYF.

The rearrangement joins TRBV7-2 to TRBJ1-3, with 7 nucleotides matching TRBD1. CDR1 and CDR2 from the germline V gene are SGHTA and FQGNSA. This CDR3 contains 16 residues. After removal of 1 base from V and 0 bases from J, the junction contained 3 bases not matched to a gene. CDR3 sequence: CASSLVGTASGNTIYF. The DNA for the CDR3 is TGTGCCAGCAGCTTAGTAGGGACAGCCTCTGGAAACACCATATATTTT.

The chain links TRBV28 to TRBJ1-2, with 9 nucleotides matching TRBD1. CDR1 and CDR2 (germline): MDHEN, SYDVKM. CDR3 length: 13 residues. V lost 5 bases, J lost 6 bases, and 4 bases stayed unmatched. CDR3 in amino acids: CASSRDRDDGYTF. CDR3 DNA: TGTGCCAGCAGTAGGGACAGGGATGATGGCTACACCTTC.

The genes are TRBV7-2 and TRBJ2-1; 12 nucleotides match TRBD1. Trimming cost V 2 bases and J 8 bases; bases outside gene matches: 13. Germline V gene lookup returns CDR1 SGHTA and CDR2 FQGNSA. The CDR3 consists of 18 residues. In DNA form, the CDR3 reads TGTGCCAGCAGCTTAATCGATCCCGGGACAGGGGGCTCGGATGAGCAGTTCTTC. Translated, it gives CASSLIDPGTGGSDEQFF.

V gene TRBV7-8 combines with J gene TRBJ2-5, with 7 positions matching TRBD2. CDR1 and CDR2 from the germline V gene are SGHVS and FQNEAQ. Losses at the gene ends were 3 bases for V and 11 bases for J; bases not matched to a gene: 12. The CDR3 has 14 residues. The CDR3: CASSLTPGDGGQYF. The CDR3 DNA is TGTGCCAGCAGCTTGACCCCCGGGGACGGGGGGCAGTACTTC. The complete variable domain, with remaining parts taken from reference TRBV7-8 and TRBJ2-5, reads GAGVSQSPRYKVAKRGQDVALRCDPISGHVSLFWYQQALGQGPEFLTYFQNEAQLDKSGLPSDRFFAERPEGSVSTLKIQRTQQEDSAVYLCASSLTPGDGGQYFGPGTRLLVL.